The entry that follows covers one T cell receptor (beta chain) sequence. A read error may produce the germline difference seen at one junction end. The CDR3 is 11 amino acids. Germline V lookup: CDR1 MDHEN, CDR2 SYDVKM. The data originate from a study of control samples from healthy donors and cancer patients. Here immunoSEQ multiplex PCR was the method, and the copy in TCRdb shows in-frame clones only, minus some. The table has about 77,000 clones, about 92% seen once. The sequenced sample was blood. This TCR came from a woman aged 55-69 years in good health. The rearrangement joins TRBV28 to TRBJ2-7; D remains ambiguous. DNA of the CDR3: TGTGCCAGCAGCCCCGGTCGGTTAATGGAATTC. Translated, it gives CASSPGRLMEF.